These 26 T cell receptor beta chains were sequenced from one sample in a study of blood T cell repertoires in COVID-19. Repertoires were generated with immunoSEQ multiplex PCR, while TCRdb's copy carries only in-frame clones and drops some. Of around 210,000 clones in the sample, around 92% are singletons; the top ten hold around 8%. Sequenced sample: PBMCs or T cells enriched from blood (not recorded which). The receptors were sampled from a young woman who had recovered from COVID-19.

The chain recombines TRBV25-1 with TRBJ1-2; D unclear. Germline V gene lookup returns CDR1 MGHDK and CDR2 SYGVNS. CDR3 length: 16 amino acids. With 2 bases removed from V and 3 bases from J, the gap between germline ends came to 16 bases. The DNA of the CDR3 is TGTGCCAGCAGTGAAGGAAGGAGGGAGATTGACTATGGCTACACCTTC. Its translation: CASSEGRREIDYGYTF.

The J gene is TRBJ2-5, the V gene TRBV11-2, with 8 bases lining up with TRBD2. J gave up 5 bases and V 5 bases, and 7 bases lay outside the gene matches. The CDR3 totals 14 residues. Germline loops: CDR1 SGHAT, CDR2 FQNNGV. CDR3 coding DNA: TGTGCCAGCAGCGGACGGGGGGGTAGGGAGACCCAGTACTTC. This gives the protein CASSGRGGRETQYF.

CDR3 in amino acids: CASSLLPGLTAEAFF. In DNA form, the CDR3 reads TGTGCCAGCAGTTTGCTCCCAGGGTTAACTGCTGAAGCTTTCTTT. This chain joins TRBV28 and TRBJ1-1, with D possibly being TRBD1 (5 bases). Trimming stripped 3 bases from V and 6 bases from J, with 17 bases between. From germline, CDR1 is MDHEN and CDR2 SYDVKM. CDR3 length: 15 amino acids.

This chain joins TRBV5-8 and TRBJ1-4; D unclear. Germline V gene lookup returns CDR1 SGHTS and CDR2 YDEGEE. The CDR3 length is 15 residues. V was clipped by 0 bases and J by 7 bases, with 13 bases between them. The CDR3 nucleotides read TGTGCCAGCAGCTTGGTCCGATTACGGGGTGAAAAACTGTTTTTT. Its translation is CASSLVRLRGEKLFF.

The chain carries TRBV6-4 and TRBJ2-1; 8 bases align to TRBD2. Germline CDR1 and CDR2: MRHNA and SNTAGT. V lost 2 bases to trimming and J lost 4 bases; unmatched junction nucleotides: 4. This CDR3 has 15 amino acids. CDR3 in amino acids: CASSDRAGEYNEQFF. The CDR3 DNA is TGTGCCAGCAGTGACCGAGCGGGGGAATACAATGAGCAGTTCTTC.

The chain employs TRBV28 and TRBJ1-1; TRBD1 matches at 10 bases. The CDR3 loop spans 13 amino acids. Germline-derived CDR1 and CDR2 are MDHEN and SYDVKM. After removal of 5 bases from V and 7 bases from J, the junction contained 4 bases not matched to a gene. The CDR3 spells CASSETGGLEAFF. The CDR3 nucleotides read TGTGCCAGCAGTGAGACAGGGGGCCTTGAAGCTTTCTTT.

The genes are TRBV7-8 and TRBJ2-1; D is uncertain. With 0 bases removed from V and 8 bases from J, the gap between germline ends came to 8 bases. Germline CDR1 reads SGHVS; CDR2 reads FQNEAQ. This CDR3 comprises 13 residues. The CDR3 sequence is CASSLAFRYEQFF. For the CDR3, the DNA is TGTGCCAGCAGCTTAGCTTTTCGGTATGAGCAGTTCTTC.

This clone is a singleton in its sample. The rearrangement uses TRBV6-1 and TRBJ1-2; D possibly corresponds to TRBD1 (5 bases). CDR3 length: 17 amino acids. Germline loops: CDR1 MNHNS, CDR2 SASEGT. The V end lost 1 base, the J end lost 1 base, and 16 bases lay between the germline ends. The CDR3: CASSEGSPGKDNYGYTF. In DNA, the CDR3 is TGTGCCAGCAGTGAAGGATCGCCAGGGAAGGATAACTATGGCTACACCTTC.

The chain has TRBV18 and TRBJ2-7; D remains unclear. Trimming removed 2 bases at V and 1 base at J, with 9 bases between. The CDR3 is 14 residues long. Germline-derived CDR1 and CDR2 are KGHSH and LQKENI. The CDR3 reads CASSPIQVSYEQYF. DNA of the CDR3: TGTGCCAGCTCACCAATCCAGGTTTCCTACGAGCAGTACTTC. Combining the CDR3 with reference TRBV18 and TRBJ2-7 gives the whole variable domain NAGVMQNPRHLVRRRGQEARLRCSPMKGHSHVYWYRQLPEEGLKFMVYLQKENIIDESGMPKERFSAEFPKEGPSILRIQQVVRGDSAAYFCASSPIQVSYEQYFGPGTRLTVT.

This clone was counted a single time. The chain combines TRBV9 with TRBJ2-6; no clear D. The CDR3 covers 14 residues. Germline CDR1 reads SGDLS; CDR2 reads YYNGEE. V lost 0 bases to trimming and J lost 11 bases, with 12 bases between them. CDR3 DNA sequence: TGTGCCAGCAGCGTAGCCCGTGGTGGAGACGTCCTGACTTTC. Its translation: CASSVARGGDVLTF.

As concerns this clone: The sample contains more than one DNA sequence encoding this CDR3. This rearrangement joins TRBV24-1 to TRBJ1-1; possibly TRBD1 for D (6 bases). The germline V and J ends were trimmed by 2 bases and 8 bases, with 8 bases remaining between them. CDR1 and CDR2 from the germline V gene are KGHDR and SFDVKD. The CDR3 has 12 residues. CDR3 amino acids: CATSDSGTEAFF. The CDR3 coding sequence is TGTGCCACCAGTGATTCCGGGACAGAAGCTTTCTTT.

The chain links TRBV7-9 to TRBJ1-4; 7 bases agree with TRBD1. V shed 3 bases and J 6 bases; nucleotides not matched to a gene: 4. The CDR3 is 14 residues long. Germline loops: CDR1 SEHNR, CDR2 FQNEAQ (reference sequence). CDR3 bases: TGTGCCAGCAGCTTTGACGGGACAGATGAAAAACTGTTTTTT. Residues: CASSFDGTDEKLFF. The full variable domain, its missing parts supplied by reference TRBV7-9 and TRBJ1-4, is DTGVSQNPRHKITKRGQNVTFRCDPISEHNRLYWYRQTLGQGPEFLTYFQNEAQLEKSRLLSDRFSAERPKGSFSTLEIQRTEQGDSAMYLCASSFDGTDEKLFFGSGTQLSVL.

This clone was seen a single time. The gene calls are TRBV5-1 and TRBJ1-5, with D unclear. Trimming stripped 0 bases from V and 4 bases from J, with 11 bases between. The germline V gene has CDR1 SGHRS and CDR2 YFSETQ. The CDR3 loop spans 15 amino acids. CDR3 protein: CASSLAPDGNQPQHF. In DNA form, the CDR3 reads TGCGCCAGCAGCTTGGCCCCTGACGGGAATCAGCCCCAGCATTTT.

This rearrangement joins TRBV3-1 (or the pseudogene TRBV3-2) to TRBJ1-6, with 9 bases that match TRBD1. The trim removed 1 base at V and 8 bases at J, leaving 6 bases unmatched. Germline assignment: CDR1 LGHDT and CDR2 YNNKEL (reference sequence). This CDR3 is built from 16 residues. The DNA of the CDR3 is TGTGCCAGCAGCCAAGCCGGACAGGGGTTGGATTCACCCCTCCACTTT. Amino acids: CASSQAGQGLDSPLHF.

The V and J genes are TRBV2 and TRBJ2-3; 10 bases match TRBD2. CDR3 size: 15 residues. CDR1 SNHLY and CDR2 FYNNEI come from the germline V gene. J lost 6 bases, V lost 6 bases, and 9 bases had no gene match. The CDR3 spells CASRERTSGGDTQYF. As DNA, the CDR3 is TGTGCCAGCAGAGAACGGACTAGCGGAGGTGATACGCAGTATTTT.

The rearrangement joins TRBV10-1 to TRBJ1-5; TRBD1 agrees at 10 bases. The length of the CDR3 is 16 residues. Germline values: CDR1 WNHNN, CDR2 SYGVQD (reference sequence). Losses at the gene ends were 2 bases for V and 5 bases for J; bases not matched to a gene: 6. In nucleotides, the CDR3 is TGCGCCAGCAGTGAGCGGGGACAGGGGCACCATCAGCCCCAGCATTTT. Its protein product is CASSERGQGHHQPQHF.

This rearrangement joins TRBV3-1 (or the pseudogene TRBV3-2) to TRBJ1-2; D gene ambiguous. The germline V gene has CDR1 LGHDT and CDR2 YNNKEL (reference sequence). This CDR3 comprises 14 residues. V lost 0 bases, J lost 2 bases, and 7 bases lay in between. The CDR3 reads CASSQDTGNYGYTF. The CDR3 DNA sequence: TGTGCCAGCAGCCAAGATACCGGGAACTATGGCTACACCTTC.

The chain is built from TRBV5-1 and TRBJ2-7, with TRBD2 as a possible D gene (6 bases). CDR3 length equals 14 residues. The V end lost 2 bases, the J end lost 3 bases, and 12 bases lay between the germline ends. CDR1 SGHRS and CDR2 YFSETQ come from the germline V gene. CDR3 coding DNA: TGCGCCAGCAGCTTTAGGGCGGGGAACTACGAGCAGTACTTC. Residues: CASSFRAGNYEQYF. Combining the CDR3 with reference TRBV5-1 and TRBJ2-7 gives the whole variable domain KAGVTQTPRYLIKTRGQQVTLSCSPISGHRSVSWYQQTPGQGLQFLFEYFSETQRNKGNFPGRFSGRQFSNSRSEMNVSTLELGDSALYLCASSFRAGNYEQYFGPGTRLTVT.

The chain links TRBV3-1 (or the pseudogene TRBV3-2) to TRBJ2-3; the D gene is possibly TRBD2 (7 bases). This CDR3 comprises 14 residues. CDR1 and CDR2 from the germline V gene are LGHDT and YNNKEL (reference sequence). Trimming shortened V by 9 bases and J by 2 bases, and 15 bases separated the two germline ends. In DNA, the CDR3 is TGTGCCAGTAGGCAGCGGGGACACACAGATACGCAGTATTTT. Translation gives CASRQRGHTDTQYF.

J is TRBJ2-7 and V is TRBV2; TRBD2 agrees at 7 bases. Germline trimming cut 10 bases from V and 3 bases from J; bases unmatched to any gene: 15. The CDR3 consists of 15 residues. Looked up from germline, CDR1 is SNHLY and CDR2 is FYNNEI. The CDR3 loop is CATTQTSQTHYEQYF. The CDR3 region has the DNA TGTGCCACCACCCAGACTAGCCAGACTCACTACGAGCAGTACTTC.

J is TRBJ2-7 and V is TRBV19; the D gene is possibly TRBD2 (5 bases). Deletions cut 3 bases from V and 3 bases from J, with 12 bases between. CDR3 length equals 14 residues. Germline CDR1 and CDR2: LNHDA and SQIVND (reference sequence). The CDR3 is CASSMGSLGYEQYF. The CDR3 nucleotides read TGTGCCAGTAGTATGGGGAGCCTCGGCTACGAGCAGTACTTC. The complete variable domain, with remaining parts taken from reference TRBV19 and TRBJ2-7, reads DGGITQSPKYLFRKEGQNVTLSCEQNLNHDAMYWYRQDPGQGLRLIYYSQIVNDFQKGDIAEGYSVSREKKESFPLTVTSAQKNPTAFYLCASSMGSLGYEQYFGPGTRLTVT.

The chain is built from TRBV7-2 and TRBJ2-7; TRBD1 matches at 12 bases. The V gene's germline CDR1 is SGHTA and CDR2 FQGNSA. CDR3 length: 14 residues. J gave up 2 bases and V 5 bases, and 1 base lay outside the gene matches. CDR3 sequence: CASSRDRGPYEQYF. CDR3 sequence (DNA): TGTGCCAGCAGCCGGGACAGGGGGCCCTACGAGCAGTACTTC. Supplemented by reference TRBV7-2 and TRBJ2-7, the full variable domain reads GAGVSQSPSNKVTEKGKDVELRCDPISGHTALYWYRQSLGQGLEFLIYFQGNSAPDKSGLPSDRFSAERTGGSVSTLTIQRTQQEDSAVYLCASSRDRGPYEQYFGPGTRLTVT.

V is TRBV4-2 and J is TRBJ2-3; perhaps TRBD2 as D (6 bases). The germline CDR1 and CDR2 sequences are LGHNA and YNFKEQ. The germline V and J ends were trimmed by 0 bases and 0 bases, with 16 bases remaining between them. This CDR3 region has 18 residues. CDR3 nucleotides: TGTGCCAGCAGCCAAGAAGGCCGGGGGTACCTTAGCACAGATACGCAGTATTTT. It yields the protein CASSQEGRGYLSTDTQYF.

This rearrangement joins TRBV7-2 to TRBJ2-7, with D possibly matching TRBD2 (6 bases). The CDR3 consists of 14 residues. Germline-derived CDR1 and CDR2 are SGHTA and FQGNSA. Trimming shortened V by 0 bases and J by 0 bases, and 6 bases separated the two germline ends. The CDR3 spells CASSLATSSYEQYF. The CDR3 DNA reads TGTGCCAGCAGCTTAGCGACTAGCTCCTACGAGCAGTACTTC.

The chain carries TRBV29-1 and TRBJ1-2; no firm D call. This CDR3 has 15 residues. The ends were cut back, 4 bases at V and 5 bases at J, with 20 bases in the middle. Per germline, CDR1 SQVTM and CDR2 ANQGSEA. The CDR3 DNA sequence: TGCAGCGTTGGAAATAACCCCCCTGATAGATATGGCTACACCTTC. Translation: CSVGNNPPDRYGYTF.

CDR3 in amino acids: CASSPYRPNYGYTF. CDR3 nucleotides: TGTGCCAGCAGTCCCTACAGACCTAACTATGGCTACACCTTC. The V call is TRBV28, the J call TRBJ1-2; no clear D gene. V gave up 5 bases and J gave up 0 bases, with 10 bases separating them. This CDR3 is built from 14 residues. The V gene's germline CDR1 is MDHEN and CDR2 SYDVKM.